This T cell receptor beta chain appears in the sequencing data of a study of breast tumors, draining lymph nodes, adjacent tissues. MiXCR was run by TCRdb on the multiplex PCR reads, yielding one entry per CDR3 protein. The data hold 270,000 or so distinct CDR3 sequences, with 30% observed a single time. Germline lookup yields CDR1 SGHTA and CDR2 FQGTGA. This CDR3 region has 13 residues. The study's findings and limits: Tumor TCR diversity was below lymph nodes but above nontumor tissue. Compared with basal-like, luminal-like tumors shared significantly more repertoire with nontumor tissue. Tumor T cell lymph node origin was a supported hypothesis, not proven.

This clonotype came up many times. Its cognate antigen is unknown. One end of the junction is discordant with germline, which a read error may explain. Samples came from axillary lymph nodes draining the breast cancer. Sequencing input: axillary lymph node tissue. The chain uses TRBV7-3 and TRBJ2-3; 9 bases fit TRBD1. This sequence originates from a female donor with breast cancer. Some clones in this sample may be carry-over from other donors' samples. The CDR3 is CASSLGVWDRVNF. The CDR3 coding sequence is TGTGCCAGCAGCTTAGGGGTGTGGGACAGGGTGAATTTT.